Listed here are 17 T cell receptor beta chains from one sample, sequenced in a study of cytomegalovirus exposure and HLA in healthy donors. 13 Jbeta primers and 60 Vbeta primers were used for the PCR. The data were produced by immunoSEQ multiplex PCR, yet TCRdb's version contains in-frame clones alone and is incomplete. Altogether some 120,000 clones are present, 79% being singletons, with the ten largest covering about 3%. Input material: PBMCs. The receptor set was obtained from a young woman in good health and CMV-seropositive.

The V and J genes are TRBV20-1 and TRBJ2-5; D is unresolved. CDR3 length: 11 amino acids. Trimming left V 3 bases short and J 4 bases short, with 6 bases between. Per the germline V gene, CDR1 is DFQATT and CDR2 is SNEGSKA (reference sequence). The CDR3 protein is CSARPGETQYF. CDR3 DNA sequence: TGCAGTGCTAGGCCGGGAGAGACCCAGTACTTC.

The chain couples TRBV19 to TRBJ2-1; the match to TRBD2 covers 8 bases. The CDR3 runs to 16 residues. Germline V gene sequence: CDR1 LNHDA, CDR2 SQIVND (reference sequence). The ends lost 6 bases at V and 4 bases at J; junction bases unmatched: 11. The chain's CDR3 is CASSLLGGRMYNEQFF. The CDR3 DNA reads as TGTGCCAGTAGCCTCCTTGGCGGGAGGATGTACAATGAGCAGTTCTTC.

This chain connects TRBV7-9 to TRBJ2-4, with 10 positions matching TRBD2. The ends lost 5 bases at V and 2 bases at J; junction bases unmatched: 12. Germline CDR1 is SEHNR and CDR2 is FQNEAQ (reference sequence). CDR3 length equals 18 residues. In DNA form, the CDR3 reads TGTGCCAGCAGCCGTATGGGCCTAGCGGGAGTAACCAAAAACATTCAGTACTTC. As protein: CASSRMGLAGVTKNIQYF.

This sequence joins TRBV2 and TRBJ2-7; 8 nucleotides line up with TRBD2. Germline V lookup: CDR1 SNHLY, CDR2 FYNNEI. After removal of 8 bases from V and 1 base from J, the junction contained 1 base not matched to a gene. The CDR3 length is 12 residues. CDR3 sequence: CASERESYEQYF. The CDR3 nucleotides are TGTGCCAGCGAGCGGGAGTCCTACGAGCAGTACTTC.

To note about this clone: An end of the junction does not agree with germline; a read error may underlie this. This rearrangement joins TRBV30 to TRBJ1-3, with D hard to call. Germline-derived CDR1 and CDR2 are GTSNPN and SVGIG (reference sequence). The CDR3 extends over 13 amino acids. For the CDR3, the DNA is TGTGCCTGGAGCCTGGACTCTGGCAACACCATATATTTT. As protein: CAWSLDSGNTIYF.

This chain links TRBV27 with TRBJ1-4, with D unresolved. V was clipped by 2 bases and J by 8 bases, with 15 bases between them. Germline-derived CDR1 and CDR2 are MNHEY and SMNVEV (reference sequence). This CDR3 has 15 residues. The CDR3 spells CASSLMGGQREKLFF. CDR3 in DNA: TGTGCCAGCAGTTTAATGGGAGGGCAGAGGGAAAAACTGTTTTTT.

A single count supports this clone. This sequence joins TRBV18 and TRBJ1-1; weak D call: TRBD1 (5 bases). CDR1 is KGHSH and CDR2 is LQKENI in the germline V gene. The CDR3 covers 16 residues. Trimming removed 3 bases from V and 0 bases from J, with 14 bases in between. The CDR3 sequence: CASSPIREGMNTEAFF. The CDR3 nucleotides are TGTGCCAGCTCACCCATACGGGAGGGGATGAACACTGAAGCTTTCTTT. The full variable domain, its missing parts supplied by reference TRBV18 and TRBJ1-1, is NAGVMQNPRHLVRRRGQEARLRCSPMKGHSHVYWYRQLPEEGLKFMVYLQKENIIDESGMPKERFSAEFPKEGPSILRIQQVVRGDSAAYFCASSPIREGMNTEAFFGQGTRLTVV.

This chain connects TRBV5-1 to TRBJ1-2; tentatively, D is TRBD1 (5 bases). Looked up from germline, CDR1 is SGHRS and CDR2 is YFSETQ. The CDR3 sequence is 14 residues long. Trimming took 2 bases from V and 6 from J, leaving 14 bases between them. Here the CDR3 reads CASSLRVQDDGYTF. CDR3 sequence (DNA): TGCGCCAGCAGCTTAAGGGTACAGGACGATGGCTACACCTTC.

V usage is TRBV27 and J usage is TRBJ1-1; a weak D match, TRBD1 (6 bases). V was shortened by 0 bases and J by 5 bases, with 13 bases between the two germline ends. The CDR3 contains 15 residues. Germline assignment: CDR1 MNHEY and CDR2 SMNVEV (reference sequence). CDR3 protein: CASSLSGRGRTEAFF. The DNA of the CDR3 is TGTGCCAGCAGTTTATCTGGGCGGGGGCGGACTGAAGCTTTCTTT.

The gene calls are TRBV25-1 and TRBJ1-5; the D gene is possibly TRBD1 (6 bases). Germline assignment: CDR1 MGHDK and CDR2 SYGVNS. The CDR3 covers 14 residues. Trimming took 9 bases from V and 1 from J, leaving 13 bases between them. This chain's CDR3 is CARLGGLSNQPQHF. In DNA, the CDR3 is TGTGCCAGGTTGGGGGGGCTAAGCAATCAGCCCCAGCATTTT. Full variable domain (outside the CDR3, taken from reference TRBV25-1 and TRBJ1-5): EADIYQTPRYLVIGTGKKITLECSQTMGHDKMYWYQQDPGMELHLIHYSYGVNSTEKGDLSSESTVSRIRTEHFPLTLESARPSHTSQYLCARLGGLSNQPQHFGDGTRLSIL.

The gene calls are TRBV25-1 and TRBJ1-2; 8 bases fit TRBD1. Germline loops: CDR1 MGHDK, CDR2 SYGVNS. The CDR3 covers 12 residues. Losses at the gene ends were 6 bases for V and 7 bases for J; bases not matched to a gene: 4. The CDR3 DNA is TGTGCCAGCAGGACAGGGGACTTTGGCTACACCTTC. Amino acids: CASRTGDFGYTF.

J is TRBJ2-3 and V is TRBV28, with a possible D match to TRBD1 (6 bases). CDR1 and CDR2 (germline): MDHEN, SYDVKM. The CDR3 runs to 14 residues. Trimming left V 5 bases short and J 4 bases short, with 13 bases between. This CDR3 is CASSPHRDPDTQYF. DNA for the CDR3: TGTGCCAGCAGTCCCCACAGGGATCCAGATACGCAGTATTTT.

The chain uses TRBV2 and TRBJ1-3, with 10 bases lining up with TRBD1. Germline V CDR1 and CDR2: SNHLY, FYNNEI. V lost 5 bases to trimming and J lost 2 bases; unmatched junction nucleotides: 12. The CDR3 runs to 18 residues. The CDR3 nucleotides are TGTGCCAGCAGTCGTGTGGGACAGGGGTTCTTTCCTGGAAACACCATATATTTT. It specifies CASSRVGQGFFPGNTIYF.

CDR3 residues: CASSWVLGTANEKLFF. The CDR3 coding sequence is TGCGCCAGCAGCTGGGTACTCGGGACAGCTAATGAAAAACTGTTTTTT. This chain joins TRBV5-1 and TRBJ1-4, with TRBD1 identical over 7 bases. V lost 3 bases, J lost 3 bases, and 8 bases stayed unmatched. The length of the CDR3 is 16 residues. Germline assignment: CDR1 SGHRS and CDR2 YFSETQ.

V is TRBV2 and J is TRBJ1-2; 7 bases are a match to TRBD1. The trim removed 3 bases at V and 12 bases at J, leaving 13 bases unmatched. The germline CDR1 and CDR2 sequences are SNHLY and FYNNEI. The length of the CDR3 is 14 residues. The CDR3 protein is CASSDRGQMGEDTF. As DNA, the CDR3 is TGTGCCAGCAGTGATCGGGGACAGATGGGGGAGGACACCTTC.

This chain links TRBV18 with TRBJ1-4, with a tentative D call TRBD1 (6 bases). This CDR3 has 15 amino acids. Germline V gives CDR1 KGHSH, CDR2 LQKENI. With 4 bases removed from V and 6 bases from J, the gap between germline ends came to 15 bases. Written as DNA, the CDR3 is TGTGCCAGCTCACGCACAGGGATGTTCGATGAAAAACTGTTTTTT. Translation gives CASSRTGMFDEKLFF.

In nucleotides, the CDR3 is TGTGCCAGTAGTTTTCAAGGGACAGCCAACACTGAAGCTTTCTTT. It translates to CASSFQGTANTEAFF. The V and J genes are TRBV19 and TRBJ1-1; 7 bases fit TRBD1. The CDR3 contains 15 residues. Germline V gene sequence: CDR1 LNHDA, CDR2 SQIVND (reference sequence). V was pared by 5 bases and J by 2 bases, with 8 bases of the junction left unmatched.